This T cell receptor (beta chain) came from a study of blood T cell repertoires in COVID-19. Turning to the study itself: Specimens from acute and convalescent COVID-19 originated in the United States, Italy and Spain.

Seattle patients were enrolled while actively infected and followed longitudinally. The CDR3 runs to 12 residues. The germline V gene encodes CDR1 MNHNY and CDR2 SVGAGI (reference sequence). V gave up 2 bases and J gave up 9 bases, with 7 bases separating them. The authors' processing: For nucleated cells, counts were estimated from reference gene primer amplification. The data were produced by immunoSEQ multiplex PCR, yet TCRdb's version contains in-frame clones alone and is incomplete. V and J calls and clone size are those listed in that table; D and trimming were worked out from the DNA. The data hold under 70,000 clones, with approximately 90% observed a single time.

Sequencing was carried out using peripheral blood. The source is a woman aged 60 to 75 with COVID-19, enrolled during active disease. The V call is TRBV6-6, the J call TRBJ1-4; D is uncertain. CDR3 coding DNA: TGTGCCAGCAGTTACGAGGCTAAAAAACTGTTTTTT. It translates to CASSYEAKKLFF.